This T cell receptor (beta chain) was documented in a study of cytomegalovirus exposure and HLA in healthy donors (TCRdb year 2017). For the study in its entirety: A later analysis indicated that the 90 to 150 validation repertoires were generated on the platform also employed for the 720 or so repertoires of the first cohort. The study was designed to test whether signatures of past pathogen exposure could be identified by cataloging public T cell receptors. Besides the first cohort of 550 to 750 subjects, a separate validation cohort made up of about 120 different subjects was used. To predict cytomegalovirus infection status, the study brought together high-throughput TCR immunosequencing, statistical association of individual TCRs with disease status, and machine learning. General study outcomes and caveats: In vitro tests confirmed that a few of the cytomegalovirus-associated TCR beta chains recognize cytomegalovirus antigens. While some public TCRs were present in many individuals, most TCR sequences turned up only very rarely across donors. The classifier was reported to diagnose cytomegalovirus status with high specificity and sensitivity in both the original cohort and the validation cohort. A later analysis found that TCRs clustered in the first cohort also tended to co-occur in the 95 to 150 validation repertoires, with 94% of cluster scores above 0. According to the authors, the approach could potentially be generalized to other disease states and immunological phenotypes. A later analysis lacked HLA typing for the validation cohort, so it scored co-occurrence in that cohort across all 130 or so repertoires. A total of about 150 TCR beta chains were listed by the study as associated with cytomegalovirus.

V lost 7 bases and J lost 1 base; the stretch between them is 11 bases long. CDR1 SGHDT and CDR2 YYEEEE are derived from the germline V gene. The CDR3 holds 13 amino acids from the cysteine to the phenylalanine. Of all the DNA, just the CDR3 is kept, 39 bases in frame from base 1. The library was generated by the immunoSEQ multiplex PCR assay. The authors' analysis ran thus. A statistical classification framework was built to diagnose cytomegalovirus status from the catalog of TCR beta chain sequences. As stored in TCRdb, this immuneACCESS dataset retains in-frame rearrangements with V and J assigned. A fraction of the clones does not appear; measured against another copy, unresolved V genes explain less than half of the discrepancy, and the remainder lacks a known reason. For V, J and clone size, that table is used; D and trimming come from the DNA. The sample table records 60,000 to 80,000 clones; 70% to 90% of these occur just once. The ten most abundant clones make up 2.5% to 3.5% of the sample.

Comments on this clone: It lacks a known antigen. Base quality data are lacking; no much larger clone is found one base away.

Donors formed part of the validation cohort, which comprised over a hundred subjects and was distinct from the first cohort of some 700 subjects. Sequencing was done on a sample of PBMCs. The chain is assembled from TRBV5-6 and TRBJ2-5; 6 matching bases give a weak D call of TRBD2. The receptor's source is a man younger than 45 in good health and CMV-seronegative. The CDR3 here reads CASGGTRQETQYF. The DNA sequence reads TGTGCCAGCGGGGGGACTCGCCAAGAGACCCAGTACTTC. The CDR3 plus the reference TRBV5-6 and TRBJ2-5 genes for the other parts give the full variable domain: DAGVTQSPTHLIKTRGQQVTLRCSPKSGHDTVSWYQQALGQGPQFIFQYYEEEERQRGNFPDRFSGHQFPNYSSELNVNALLLGDSALYLCASGGTRQETQYFGPGTRLLVL.